This T cell receptor beta chain was recorded in a study of shared clonotypes between healthy human individuals. The study's findings and limits: Researchers sampled only blood; tissue repertoires likely differ.

Recent vaccinations or acute infections were absent in the healthy HIV-negative adult donors. To note about this clone: What it binds is not known.

The trim removed 6 bases at V and 2 bases at J, leaving 2 bases unmatched. The CDR3 extends over 14 amino acids. The germline CDR1 and CDR2 sequences are MNHNY and SVGAGI (reference sequence). The test was conducted at deep level. Unsorted PBMC contributed 250 to 300 ng DNA, roughly 30,000 T cell genomes, to each replicate PCR. The repertoire was sequenced with immunoSEQ multiplex PCR; TCRdb's copy has only in-frame clones and lacks some. This table has fewer than 550,000 clones, about three quarters appearing once. The V and J genes are TRBV6-6 and TRBJ2-7; 12 bases map to TRBD2. Sequencing was carried out using PBMCs. The receptor was derived from a woman in her 40s in good health. Some clones in this sample may be carry-over from other donors' samples. CDR3 loop: CASRRLAGAYEQYF. The CDR3 DNA is TGTGCCAGCAGACGACTAGCGGGAGCCTACGAGCAGTACTTC.